A single sample gave rise to the 26 T cell receptor beta chains below, sequenced in a study of PD-1 blockade in classical Hodgkin lymphoma. Repertoires were generated with immunoSEQ multiplex PCR, while TCRdb's copy carries only in-frame clones and drops some. The sample has roughly 70,000 clones; 71% are singletons. Every patient relapsed after autologous stem cell transplantation, and brentuximab vedotin exposure varied. The sample here was peripheral blood mononuclear cells (PBMCs), taken before the second cycle of nivolumab. The origin of the receptors is a human donor with classical Hodgkin lymphoma.

The chain has TRBV4-2 and TRBJ2-1; D gene ambiguous. The CDR3 extends over 18 amino acids. Between the trimmed V and J ends, which lost 0 bases and 7 bases, there was a span of 22 bases. Germline V gene sequence: CDR1 LGHNA, CDR2 YNFKEQ. The DNA of the CDR3 is TGTGCCAGCAGCCAAGAGATCGTGTGGACGGCCGAAGGGAATGAGCAGTTCTTC. It codes for CASSQEIVWTAEGNEQFF.

The V call is TRBV7-2, the J call TRBJ1-2; D not resolved. From germline, CDR1 is SGHTA and CDR2 FQGNSA. The CDR3 sequence is 13 residues long. Deletions cut 7 bases from V and 8 bases from J, with 17 bases between. The CDR3 nucleotides are TGTGCCAGCACAGACCTGAGAGGAGACGGCTACACCTTC. It is translated as CASTDLRGDGYTF.

The V and J genes are TRBV27 and TRBJ2-7; no clear D. V was shortened by 2 bases and J by 5 bases, with 10 bases between the two germline ends. There are 13 residues in the CDR3. From germline, CDR1 is MNHEY and CDR2 SMNVEV (reference sequence). The CDR3 DNA follows: TGTGCCAGCAGTTTAGGGGTTCCCAACGAGCAGTACTTC. Translation: CASSLGVPNEQYF.

The rearrangement joins TRBV19 to TRBJ2-1, with TRBD1 matching 8 bases. CDR1 is LNHDA, CDR2 SQIVND, per germline (reference sequence). With 9 bases clipped from V and 0 bases from J, the junction kept 10 bases outside the gene matches. CDR3 length: 16 amino acids. CDR3 bases: TGTGCCAGCCAGGGACAGGACCCTAGCTCCTACAATGAGCAGTTCTTC. Protein sequence: CASQGQDPSSYNEQFF.

This clone was counted once. The chain couples TRBV19 to TRBJ1-1; D gene ambiguous. Trimming removed 7 bases at V and 1 base at J, with 10 bases between. The germline gives CDR1 LNHDA, CDR2 SQIVND (reference sequence). The CDR3 extends over 13 amino acids. Here the CDR3 DNA reads TGTGCCAGTAACCTCCGGGGGAACACTGAAGCTTTCTTT. Translating it yields CASNLRGNTEAFF.

The chain uses TRBV6-1 and TRBJ1-5; D not certain. The germline CDR1 and CDR2 sequences are MNHNS and SASEGT. The ends were cut back, 1 base at V and 5 bases at J, with 12 bases in the middle. This CDR3 has 15 residues. CDR3 DNA sequence: TGTGCCAGCAGTGAAGGTGAGGGATGGCATCAGCCCCAGCATTTT. It translates to CASSEGEGWHQPQHF.

The chain couples TRBV27 to TRBJ2-3; TRBD1 or TRBD2 may be the D gene (6 bases each). CDR1 MNHEY and CDR2 SMNVEV come from the germline V gene (reference sequence). V shed 6 bases and J shed 3 bases, with 10 bases lying between them. The CDR3 covers 13 residues. The CDR3 region is CASRGGGTDTQYF. The CDR3 DNA reads TGTGCCAGCAGGGGGGGCGGGACAGATACGCAGTATTTT.

The V and J genes are TRBV7-9 and TRBJ1-6, with 7 bases aligning to TRBD1. J gave up 7 bases and V 3 bases, and 3 bases lay outside the gene matches. Per the germline V gene, CDR1 is SEHNR and CDR2 is FQNEAQ (reference sequence). The CDR3 length is 14 residues. The CDR3 DNA is TGTGCCAGCAGCTTGGGGACAGTAAATTCACCCCTCCACTTT. It specifies CASSLGTVNSPLHF.

The chain is built from TRBV7-8 and TRBJ1-1; no clear D. Germline lookup yields CDR1 SGHVS and CDR2 FQNEAQ. V gave up 2 bases and J gave up 6 bases, with 16 bases separating them. There are 15 residues in the CDR3. The CDR3 reads CASSLIDNRYSEAFF. CDR3 DNA sequence: TGTGCCAGCAGCTTAATTGACAACCGGTACTCTGAAGCTTTCTTT. The entire variable domain, with the rest obtained from reference TRBV7-8 and TRBJ1-1, is as follows: GAGVSQSPRYKVAKRGQDVALRCDPISGHVSLFWYQQALGQGPEFLTYFQNEAQLDKSGLPSDRFFAERPEGSVSTLKIQRTQQEDSAVYLCASSLIDNRYSEAFFGQGTRLTVV.

The CDR3 loop is CASSVLGQGSGSGNTIYF. The CDR3 nucleotides read TGTGCCAGCAGCGTACTTGGACAGGGTAGTGGGTCTGGAAACACCATATATTTT. The chain couples TRBV9 to TRBJ1-3, with TRBD1 identical over 8 bases. In germline, CDR1 is SGDLS, CDR2 YYNGEE. CDR3 size: 18 residues. After removal of 1 base from V and 1 base from J, the junction contained 10 bases not matched to a gene.

The CDR3 reads CSVETTGTIQAFF. CDR3 DNA: TGCAGCGTTGAAACTACAGGGACCATTCAAGCTTTCTTT. The gene calls are TRBV29-1 and TRBJ1-1, with D perhaps TRBD1 (6 bases). V was cut by 2 bases and J by 9 bases, with 16 bases left in between. The CDR3 covers 13 residues. Germline V gene lookup returns CDR1 SQVTM and CDR2 ANQGSEA.

The CDR3 DNA reads as TGTGCCAGCTCACCCACGACCACAGCGAACACTGAAGCTTTCTTT. Its protein product is CASSPTTTANTEAFF. The J gene is TRBJ1-1, the V gene TRBV18, with D unresolved. V lost 3 bases, J lost 1 base, and 12 bases lay in between. The CDR3 is 15 residues long. Germline loops: CDR1 KGHSH, CDR2 LQKENI.

The chain links TRBV2 to TRBJ2-3; D might be TRBD2 (6 bases). Per the germline V gene, CDR1 is SNHLY and CDR2 is FYNNEI. This CDR3 comprises 15 residues. V lost 2 bases, J lost 4 bases, and 13 bases lay in between. The CDR3 sequence is CASSETGGWADTQYF. The CDR3 DNA sequence: TGTGCCAGCAGTGAAACAGGAGGGTGGGCAGATACGCAGTATTTT.

As to this clone: Other DNA sequences of this sample code for an identical CDR3. This rearrangement joins TRBV11-2 to TRBJ2-7, with 8 bases that match TRBD2. The CDR3 consists of 15 residues. V lost 1 base and J lost 1; bases outside the gene matches: 3. CDR1 and CDR2 (germline): SGHAT, FQNNGV. This chain's CDR3 is CASSLGGGGSYEQYF. Here the CDR3 DNA reads TGTGCCAGCAGCTTAGGAGGCGGGGGGTCCTACGAGCAGTACTTC. Based on the CDR3 plus reference TRBV11-2 and TRBJ2-7, the full variable domain is EAGVAQSPRYKIIEKRQSVAFWCNPISGHATLYWYQQILGQGPKLLIQFQNNGVVDDSQLPKDRFSAERLKGVDSTLKIQPAKLEDSAVYLCASSLGGGGSYEQYFGPGTRLTVT.

V is TRBV2 and J is TRBJ1-5, with a weak D call TRBD1 (5 bases). This CDR3 contains 19 residues. The V gene lost 8 bases and the J gene lost 2 bases, with 28 bases spanning the gap. Per germline, CDR1 SNHLY and CDR2 FYNNEI. Here the CDR3 DNA reads TGTGCCAGCGGGGTCCTTGGGACCGTCGGGAGGTTGGGCAATCAGCCCCAGCATTTT. It specifies CASGVLGTVGRLGNQPQHF.

The chain joins TRBV15 to TRBJ1-1; D not certain. Per germline, CDR1 LNHNV and CDR2 YYDKDF (reference sequence). Trimming removed 6 bases at V and 0 bases at J, with 11 bases between. This CDR3 has 14 amino acids. CDR3 in amino acids: CATRYRSMNTEAFF. The DNA for the CDR3 is TGTGCCACCAGGTACCGCTCCATGAACACTGAAGCTTTCTTT.

The chain combines TRBV27 with TRBJ1-3, with D tentatively TRBD1 (6 bases). V lost 3 bases and J lost 2, with 8 bases in between. Germline CDR1 MNHEY, CDR2 SMNVEV (reference sequence). The CDR3 runs 14 residues. The CDR3 region is CASSFTGPGNTIYF. CDR3 nucleotides: TGTGCCAGCAGTTTCACAGGGCCTGGAAACACCATATATTTT.

J is TRBJ2-2 and V is TRBV5-8, with 8 bases fitting TRBD2. Germline assignment: CDR1 SGHTS and CDR2 YDEGEE. The CDR3 is made up of 15 amino acids. The J segment lost 5 bases and the V segment lost 1 base, leaving 4 bases of the junction unmatched. The CDR3 nucleotides are TGTGCCAGCAGCTTGAGAGCGGGAGTTACCGGGGAGCTGTTTTTT. It is translated as CASSLRAGVTGELFF.

The chain has TRBV27 and TRBJ1-1; perhaps TRBD1 as D (6 bases). Per germline, CDR1 MNHEY and CDR2 SMNVEV (reference sequence). The V gene lost 4 bases and the J gene lost 0 bases, with 15 bases spanning the gap. CDR3 length: 16 amino acids. The CDR3 DNA reads as TGTGCCAGCAGTTCCCTACCACAGGGTTTGAACACTGAAGCTTTCTTT. It yields the protein CASSSLPQGLNTEAFF.

V and J are TRBV6-6 and TRBJ1-1; D call uncertain. In germline, CDR1 is MNHNY, CDR2 SVGAGI (reference sequence). This CDR3 has 12 residues. Trimming stripped 0 bases from V and 7 bases from J, with 6 bases between. The CDR3 is CASSYSFGEAFF. The CDR3 bases are TGTGCCAGCAGTTACTCGTTCGGTGAAGCTTTCTTT.

This sequence joins TRBV7-9 and TRBJ2-1, with D perhaps TRBD2 (6 bases). Trimming pared 11 bases from V and 0 bases from J, leaving 11 bases between. This CDR3 is built from 13 residues. Germline V CDR1 and CDR2: SEHNR, FQNEAQ (reference sequence). This CDR3 reads CAASDLSYNEQFF. CDR3 DNA: TGTGCCGCTAGCGACCTCTCCTACAATGAGCAGTTCTTC.

The chain uses TRBV5-1 and TRBJ1-3; D is perhaps TRBD1 (6 bases). The CDR3 loop spans 15 amino acids. Germline lookup yields CDR1 SGHRS and CDR2 YFSETQ. Trimming left V 0 bases short and J 0 bases short, with 7 bases between. The CDR3: CASSLAGASGNTIYF. The CDR3 nucleotides read TGCGCCAGCAGCTTGGCAGGGGCCTCTGGAAACACCATATATTTT.

The chain has TRBV11-3 and TRBJ1-1; D unresolved. Germline assignment: CDR1 SGHNT and CDR2 YENEEA. The CDR3 loop spans 12 amino acids. Trimming removed 3 bases from V and 4 bases from J, with 6 bases in between. The CDR3 loop reads CASSLVGTEAFF. CDR3 coding DNA: TGTGCCAGCAGCTTGGTCGGCACTGAAGCTTTCTTT.

CDR3 coding DNA: TGTGCCAGCAGTACTACAGGGGCCCCCAATAATTCACCCCTCCACTTT. It encodes CASSTTGAPNNSPLHF. This rearrangement joins TRBV27 to TRBJ1-6, with 7 positions matching TRBD1. Germline V gene data show CDR1 as MNHEY and CDR2 as SMNVEV (reference sequence). V trimming: 5 bases; J trimming: 5 bases; junction bases outside the gene matches: 9. The CDR3 totals 16 residues.

CDR3 amino acids: CASSEYVLPNEQFF. For the CDR3, the DNA is TGTGCCAGCAGTGAATACGTCCTCCCCAATGAGCAGTTCTTC. The chain is built from TRBV25-1 and TRBJ2-1; D remains ambiguous. CDR1 is MGHDK, CDR2 SYGVNS, per germline. This CDR3 region has 14 residues. Trimming took 0 bases from V and 6 from J, leaving 9 bases between them. Based on the CDR3 plus reference TRBV25-1 and TRBJ2-1, the full variable domain is EADIYQTPRYLVIGTGKKITLECSQTMGHDKMYWYQQDPGMELHLIHYSYGVNSTEKGDLSSESTVSRIRTEHFPLTLESARPSHTSQYLCASSEYVLPNEQFFGPGTRLTVL.

V is TRBV21-1 and J is TRBJ1-1. TRBV21-1 is a listed pseudogene. This CDR3 region has 14 residues. CDR3 in DNA: TGTGCCAGCAGCATACGGGGATCGGACACTGAAGCTTTCTTT. Translated: CASSIRGSDTEAFF.